These 29 T cell receptor beta chains originate from one sample sequenced in a study of blood T cell repertoires in COVID-19. TCRdb keeps only in-frame clones here, not all; method: immunoSEQ multiplex PCR. The data show about 130,000 clones, around four fifths seen once. Sequenced input: PBMCs or T cells enriched from blood (not recorded which). These receptor sequences come from a man aged 25 to 40 who had recovered from COVID-19.

The rearrangement uses TRBV2 and TRBJ1-1; TRBD1 matches 9 bases. With V trimmed by 4 bases and J by 4 bases, 10 bases remained unmatched. Germline CDR1 is SNHLY and CDR2 is FYNNEI. The CDR3 totals 16 residues. The CDR3 is CASSGGGTGFGTEAFF. The CDR3 DNA sequence: TGTGCCAGCAGTGGGGGAGGGACAGGGTTTGGCACTGAAGCTTTCTTT.

In this sample, this clone turned up once. V usage is TRBV5-1 and J usage is TRBJ1-5; D perhaps matches TRBD1 (5 bases). Trimming left V 7 bases short and J 3 bases short, with 11 bases between. The germline V gene encodes CDR1 SGHRS and CDR2 YFSETQ. This CDR3 comprises 13 residues. The CDR3 region is CASSRGDNQPQHF. The CDR3 coding sequence is TGCGCCAGCTCTCGGGGGGACAATCAGCCCCAGCATTTT.

The chain links TRBV2 to TRBJ2-1; 8 positions agree with TRBD2. The CDR3 is 13 amino acids. Germline CDR1 SNHLY, CDR2 FYNNEI. With 4 bases clipped from V and 9 bases from J, the junction kept 5 bases outside the gene matches. CDR3 sequence: CASSAGTRGEQFF. The CDR3 DNA reads as TGTGCCAGCAGTGCTGGGACTAGGGGTGAGCAGTTCTTC.

The chain combines TRBV19 with TRBJ1-5; maybe TRBD1 (5 bases). The germline CDR1 and CDR2 sequences are LNHDA and SQIVND (reference sequence). The CDR3 is 13 residues long. V was cut by 5 bases and J by 2 bases, with 7 bases left in between. CDR3 DNA sequence: TGTGCCAGTAGTGCGGGGGGCAATCAGCCCCAGCATTTT. Translation gives CASSAGGNQPQHF.

The chain employs TRBV7-9 and TRBJ2-1; perhaps TRBD2 as D (5 bases). The CDR3 extends over 12 amino acids. Between the trimmed V and J ends, which lost 5 bases and 12 bases, there was a span of 14 bases. CDR1 is SEHNR and CDR2 is FQNEAQ in the germline V gene (reference sequence). The CDR3 sequence is CASSQDGMRQFF. CDR3 coding DNA: TGTGCCAGCAGCCAAGACGGGATGCGGCAGTTCTTC.

In its sample, this clone was seen a few times. The chain is built from TRBV27 and TRBJ2-3, with a tentative D call TRBD1 (6 bases). Between the trimmed V and J ends, which lost 5 bases and 4 bases, there was a span of 10 bases. Germline CDR1 MNHEY, CDR2 SMNVEV (reference sequence). This CDR3 is built from 13 residues. In nucleotides, the CDR3 is TGTGCCAGCAGTAACAGGGTGGCAGATACGCAGTATTTT. This sequence encodes CASSNRVADTQYF.

This chain links TRBV3-1 (or the pseudogene TRBV3-2) with TRBJ1-1; maybe TRBD1 (5 bases). Germline V lookup: CDR1 LGHDT, CDR2 YNNKEL (reference sequence). The length of the CDR3 is 15 residues. The V gene lost 4 bases and the J gene lost 4 bases, with 16 bases spanning the gap. CDR3 nucleotide sequence: TGTGCCAGCAGCCCCGACGTCTGGGGCGCCACTGAAGCTTTCTTT. Its translation: CASSPDVWGATEAFF.

The chain has TRBV5-1 and TRBJ2-5; D uncertain. The CDR3 totals 15 residues. Trimming removed 0 bases at V and 2 bases at J, with 11 bases between. Germline values: CDR1 SGHRS, CDR2 YFSETQ. CDR3 sequence: CASSLGQLRQETQYF. The CDR3 region has the DNA TGCGCCAGCAGCTTGGGACAACTTCGGCAAGAGACCCAGTACTTC.

This clone was observed a single time. The J gene is TRBJ2-5, the V gene TRBV13, with 11 bases identical to TRBD2. J was trimmed by 3 bases and V by 1 base; bases with no gene match: 4. The CDR3 is 16 residues long. Per germline, CDR1 PRHDT and CDR2 FYEKMQ (reference sequence). DNA of the CDR3: TGTGCCAGCAGCTTAGTGGGACTAGCGGCCAAAGAGACCCAGTACTTC. Protein sequence: CASSLVGLAAKETQYF. Based on the CDR3 plus reference TRBV13 and TRBJ2-5, the full variable domain is AAGVIQSPRHLIKEKRETATLKCYPIPRHDTVYWYQQGPGQDPQFLISFYEKMQSDKGSIPDRFSAQQFSDYHSELNMSSLELGDSALYFCASSLVGLAAKETQYFGPGTRLLVL.

The CDR3 DNA reads TGTGCCAGTAAGACAGGGATGGCAAACTATGGCTACACCTTC. Amino acids: CASKTGMANYGYTF. The V gene is TRBV19, the J gene TRBJ1-2; 7 bases agree with TRBD1. Germline V gene sequence: CDR1 LNHDA, CDR2 SQIVND (reference sequence). The CDR3 has 14 residues. After removal of 7 bases from V and 2 bases from J, the junction contained 7 bases not matched to a gene. The full variable domain, its missing parts supplied by reference TRBV19 and TRBJ1-2, is DGGITQSPKYLFRKEGQNVTLSCEQNLNHDAMYWYRQDPGQGLRLIYYSQIVNDFQKGDIAEGYSVSREKKESFPLTVTSAQKNPTAFYLCASKTGMANYGYTFGSGTRLTVV.

This clone was seen only once. The V and J genes are TRBV13 and TRBJ1-1; unclear D gene. This CDR3 has 13 residues. Germline CDR1 reads PRHDT; CDR2 reads FYEKMQ (reference sequence). Trimming removed 4 bases at V and 2 bases at J, with 8 bases between. In DNA, the CDR3 is TGTGCCAGCAGCTCCCGGGTCAACACTGAAGCTTTCTTT. It codes for CASSSRVNTEAFF.

This clone was counted a single time. This chain connects TRBV20-1 to TRBJ2-5; weak D call: TRBD1 (6 bases). Germline CDR1 is DFQATT and CDR2 is SNEGSKA (reference sequence). This CDR3 spans 11 amino acids. Trimming took 8 bases from V and 4 from J, leaving 11 bases between them. The CDR3 here is CSPLDRETQYF. The CDR3 DNA sequence: TGCAGTCCCTTGGACAGAGAGACCCAGTACTTC.

The CDR3: CASSRWAGTGGNQPQHF. The CDR3 DNA is TGTGCCAGCAGTCGGTGGGCCGGGACAGGGGGCAATCAGCCCCAGCATTTT. This chain links TRBV28 with TRBJ1-5; TRBD1 agrees at 10 bases. Per germline, CDR1 MDHEN and CDR2 SYDVKM. This CDR3 region has 17 residues. V lost 5 bases and J lost 2; bases outside the gene matches: 9.

The gene calls are TRBV19 and TRBJ2-1; 10 nucleotides line up with TRBD2. CDR1 is LNHDA, CDR2 SQIVND, per germline (reference sequence). V lost 5 bases and J lost 2; bases outside the gene matches: 6. The CDR3 runs to 16 residues. The CDR3 bases are TGTGCCAGTAGTCTTCTAGCGGGAGTCACCTACAATGAGCAGTTCTTC. This encodes CASSLLAGVTYNEQFF.

This chain joins TRBV11-2 and TRBJ2-5; TRBD1 agrees at 8 bases. V dropped 5 bases and J dropped 2; count of bases not matched to a gene: 4. The CDR3 length is 14 residues. Per the germline V gene, CDR1 is SGHAT and CDR2 is FQNNGV. The CDR3 reads CASSPRQGQETQYF. The CDR3 coding sequence is TGTGCCAGCAGCCCCCGACAGGGGCAAGAGACCCAGTACTTC.

The chain employs TRBV2 and TRBJ2-7; 10 bases agree with TRBD1. The CDR3 is 14 amino acids. J was trimmed by 7 bases and V by 6 bases; bases with no gene match: 9. Germline V gives CDR1 SNHLY, CDR2 FYNNEI. As DNA, the CDR3 is TGTGCCAGCAGGTCCGGGACAGGGGTCGGTGAGCAGTACTTC. Its translation is CASRSGTGVGEQYF.

This rearrangement joins TRBV3-1 (or the pseudogene TRBV3-2) to TRBJ1-5, with 10 bases identical to TRBD1. Germline values: CDR1 LGHDT, CDR2 YNNKEL (reference sequence). V lost 4 bases and J lost 0; bases outside the gene matches: 15. This CDR3 is 20 amino acids long. DNA for the CDR3: TGTGCCAGCAGCCTGAGGTCCGGGACAGGGGTACAATATAGCAATCAGCCCCAGCATTTT. Amino acids: CASSLRSGTGVQYSNQPQHF.

V usage is TRBV2 and J usage is TRBJ1-5, with D tentatively TRBD1 (6 bases). Germline-derived CDR1 and CDR2 are SNHLY and FYNNEI. The V gene lost 7 bases and the J gene lost 0 bases, with 10 bases spanning the gap. The CDR3 runs to 14 residues. The DNA of the CDR3 is TGTGCCAGCACCGGGACAAATAGCAATCAGCCCCAGCATTTT. This gives the protein CASTGTNSNQPQHF.

The chain is built from TRBV18 and TRBJ1-5, with TRBD1 matching 10 bases. The CDR3 sequence is 15 residues long. Germline CDR1 KGHSH, CDR2 LQKENI. After removal of 3 bases from V and 6 bases from J, the junction contained 5 bases not matched to a gene. The CDR3 nucleotides are TGTGCCAGCTCACCGGGACAGGGGACGGCTCAGCCCCAGCATTTT. Translating it yields CASSPGQGTAQPQHF.

The CDR3, as DNA: TGCGCCAGCAGCTTGGGGGCTCACTATGGCTACACCTTC. It specifies CASSLGAHYGYTF. This chain links TRBV5-1 with TRBJ1-2; D gene unclear. The germline CDR1 and CDR2 sequences are SGHRS and YFSETQ. Trimming pared 0 bases from V and 3 bases from J, leaving 6 bases between. The CDR3 totals 13 residues.

The chain recombines TRBV24-1 with TRBJ1-1, with D perhaps TRBD1 (5 bases). V gave up 10 bases and J gave up 3 bases, with 11 bases separating them. Germline values: CDR1 KGHDR, CDR2 SFDVKD. This CDR3 is built from 12 residues. As DNA, the CDR3 is TGTGCCACGAGTTCGGGGGACACTGAAGCTTTCTTT. This codes for CATSSGDTEAFF.

In its sample, this clone was seen once. This chain connects TRBV5-6 to TRBJ2-1, with 10 bases matching TRBD2. The CDR3 contains 16 residues. Germline trimming cut 2 bases from V and 6 bases from J; bases unmatched to any gene: 8. Per germline, CDR1 SGHDT and CDR2 YYEEEE. The chain's CDR3 is CASSLYSGGQVNEQFF. CDR3 nucleotides: TGTGCCAGCAGCTTATATAGCGGGGGGCAAGTCAATGAGCAGTTCTTC.

The rearrangement links TRBV3-1 (or the pseudogene TRBV3-2) to TRBJ2-2; TRBD1 agrees at 8 bases. The J segment lost 7 bases and the V segment lost 2 bases, leaving 3 bases of the junction unmatched. Germline-derived CDR1 and CDR2 are LGHDT and YNNKEL (reference sequence). The CDR3 totals 14 residues. The DNA for the CDR3 is TGTGCCAGCAGCCAAACACAGGGGGGCGGGGAGCTGTTTTTT. Protein sequence: CASSQTQGGGELFF.

The chain combines TRBV15 with TRBJ1-2, with a possible D match to TRBD1 (6 bases). There are 14 residues in the CDR3. The germline CDR1 and CDR2 sequences are LNHNV and YYDKDF (reference sequence). Trimming shortened V by 6 bases and J by 6 bases, and 17 bases separated the two germline ends. CDR3 region: CATSPQGGFNGYTF. As DNA, the CDR3 is TGTGCCACCAGTCCCCAAGGGGGATTTAATGGCTACACCTTC.

This clone was found once. The chain links TRBV6-5 to TRBJ1-2; D call uncertain. Germline V lookup: CDR1 MNHEY, CDR2 SVGAGI. The CDR3 has 16 residues. Trimming stripped 0 bases from V and 0 bases from J, with 11 bases between. The CDR3 loop is CASSYSRHTANYGYTF. The CDR3 nucleotides are TGTGCCAGCAGTTACTCGAGACACACAGCTAACTATGGCTACACCTTC.

This clone has a handful of counts. This chain joins TRBV19 and TRBJ1-1; 8 bases match TRBD1. The CDR3 runs to 15 residues. The V segment lost 1 base and the J segment 1 base; nucleotides outside the gene matches: 2. CDR1 LNHDA and CDR2 SQIVND come from the germline V gene (reference sequence). The CDR3 DNA is TGTGCCAGTAGTATAGTAGGACAGGGGAACACTGAAGCTTTCTTT. Protein: CASSIVGQGNTEAFF.

The chain has TRBV7-9 and TRBJ2-3; 8 bases line up with TRBD1. V dropped 0 bases and J dropped 1; count of bases not matched to a gene: 0. The CDR3 sequence is 15 residues long. Germline values: CDR1 SEHNR, CDR2 FQNEAQ (reference sequence). CDR3 DNA: TGTGCCAGCAGCTTAGCGACAGGGGGCACAGATACGCAGTATTTT. Translation gives CASSLATGGTDTQYF.

The chain links TRBV3-1 (or the pseudogene TRBV3-2) to TRBJ1-3; 7 bases agree with TRBD1. This CDR3 comprises 15 residues. From germline, CDR1 is LGHDT and CDR2 YNNKEL (reference sequence). V trimming: 3 bases; J trimming: 0 bases; junction bases outside the gene matches: 2. This chain's CDR3 is CASSHTGASGNTIYF. The CDR3 DNA reads as TGTGCCAGCAGCCATACAGGGGCCTCTGGAAACACCATATATTTT.

V usage is TRBV10-3 and J usage is TRBJ2-5, with 10 nucleotides matching TRBD1. This CDR3 is 17 amino acids long. V trimming: 3 bases; J trimming: 4 bases; junction bases outside the gene matches: 11. Germline values: CDR1 ENHRY, CDR2 SYGVKD. The CDR3 reads CAISEQTGTGAGETQYF. CDR3 in DNA: TGTGCCATCAGTGAACAAACCGGGACAGGGGCTGGAGAGACCCAGTACTTC.